What follows are 19 T cell receptor beta chains derived from one specimen sequenced in a study of monozygotic twins with inflammatory bowel disease. With the 5' RACE reads reprocessed, TCRdb shows one record per CDR3 protein and no DNA. The sample's table shows fewer than 200,000 distinct CDR3 sequences. The specimen was blood. The receptor source for this set is a human donor with ulcerative colitis or Crohn's disease, or a healthy co-twin of an affected twin (not recorded which).

J is TRBJ2-6 and V is TRBV27; TCRdb names TRBD1, which stays unverified in the absence of DNA. The CDR3 length is 16 residues. CDR1 and CDR2 (germline): MNHEY, SMNVEV (reference sequence). The CDR3 protein is CASSLDRASGANVLTF.

The rearrangement joins TRBV9 to TRBJ2-1; TCRdb lists TRBD1, though no DNA is available to test this call. The germline CDR1 and CDR2 sequences are SGDLS and YYNGEE. The length of the CDR3 is 13 residues. This CDR3 is CASRDRGTNEQFF.

The chain is built from TRBV7-2 and TRBJ2-3; TCRdb selects TRBD2, and the lack of DNA leaves this call unchecked. This CDR3 has 15 residues. The germline V gene encodes CDR1 SGHTA and CDR2 FQGNSA. CDR3 sequence reads: CASSSLAVTGDTQYF.

The chain couples TRBV12-3 or TRBV12-4 to TRBJ2-1; TCRdb calls TRBD1, which cannot be checked without DNA. CDR3 length equals 14 residues. The CDR3 reads CASSRQGFYNEQFF.

This chain connects TRBV9 to TRBJ1-1. This CDR3 comprises 14 residues. Looked up from germline, CDR1 is SGDLS and CDR2 is YYNGEE. This CDR3 reads CASSVEGGEGDAFF.

V and J are TRBV3-1 and TRBJ1-5; the D gene TCRdb calls, TRBD1, cannot be checked with no DNA. The CDR3 consists of 15 residues. The germline gives CDR1 LGHDT, CDR2 YNNKEL (reference sequence). The CDR3 loop is CASSHRQGVEQPQHF.

The gene calls are TRBV15 and TRBJ1-1; TCRdb's D call of TRBD1 is untestable without DNA. Germline V gene lookup returns CDR1 LNHNV and CDR2 YYDKDF (reference sequence). This CDR3 is built from 14 residues. Here the CDR3 reads CATSRETGGLEAFF.

The gene calls are TRBV28 and TRBJ1-3; TCRdb picks TRBD1, but there is no DNA to check that call. Germline lookup yields CDR1 MDHEN and CDR2 SYDVKM. The CDR3 has 16 residues. CDR3 in amino acids: CASSLIWDKSGNTIYF. The whole variable domain, filled in from reference TRBV28 and TRBJ1-3, reads DVKVTQSSRYLVKRTGEKVFLECVQDMDHENMFWYRQDPGLGLRLIYFSYDVKMKEKGDIPEGYSVSREKKERFSLILESASTNQTSMYLCASSLIWDKSGNTIYFGEGSWLTVV.

The chain is built from TRBV20-1 and TRBJ1-1. CDR1 DFQATT and CDR2 SNEGSKA come from the germline V gene (reference sequence). The CDR3 covers 15 residues. CDR3 amino acids: CSARDLAASSTEAFF.

V usage is TRBV3-1 and J usage is TRBJ2-7; the D call from TCRdb, TRBD2, cannot be confirmed without DNA. Germline CDR1 and CDR2: LGHDT and YNNKEL (reference sequence). This CDR3 region has 14 residues. CDR3 sequence reads: CASSPGLVRYEQYF.

The chain joins TRBV20-1 to TRBJ2-1; the TRBD2 assignment by TCRdb is unverifiable without DNA. CDR1 is DFQATT, CDR2 SNEGSKA, per germline (reference sequence). The CDR3 spans 15 residues. The CDR3 loop is CSARFGGPIGNEQFF.

The rearrangement links TRBV9 to TRBJ2-2; the D call from TCRdb, TRBD1, cannot be confirmed without DNA. This CDR3 comprises 15 residues. The germline CDR1 and CDR2 sequences are SGDLS and YYNGEE. The CDR3 reads CASSPYGGNTGELFF.

The V gene is TRBV5-1, the J gene TRBJ1-1. The CDR3 spans 14 residues. CDR1 is SGHRS, CDR2 YFSETQ, per germline. CDR3 amino acids: CASSLESMNTEAFF.

The V and J genes are TRBV7-2 and TRBJ2-1; the D call of TRBD1 rests on TCRdb alone, since no DNA is present to check it. This CDR3 contains 16 residues. From germline, CDR1 is SGHTA and CDR2 FQGNSA. CDR3 loop: CASSHIGGAPYNEQFF.

This CDR3 reads CASSLLDSGANVLTF. This chain uses TRBV7-3 with TRBJ2-6. CDR3 length: 15 residues. The germline gives CDR1 SGHTA, CDR2 FQGTGA.

The chain carries TRBV7-9 and TRBJ2-2; TCRdb returns TRBD1, unconfirmable since there is no DNA. The CDR3 consists of 14 residues. Germline V gene lookup returns CDR1 SEHNR and CDR2 FQNEAQ (reference sequence). The CDR3 here is CASSSIPGSGELFF.

The chain combines TRBV20-1 with TRBJ2-2; the D call of TRBD2 rests on TCRdb alone, since no DNA is present to check it. Germline V gives CDR1 DFQATT, CDR2 SNEGSKA (reference sequence). This CDR3 has 15 amino acids. CDR3 sequence: CSARQTGLAIGELFF.

The chain is built from TRBV12-3 or TRBV12-4 and TRBJ2-3. CDR3 length: 15 residues. CDR3 region: CASSLAALSTDTQYF.

The chain employs TRBV5-1 and TRBJ2-5; without DNA, the TCRdb call of TRBD2 cannot be checked. In germline, CDR1 is SGHRS, CDR2 YFSETQ. The CDR3 is 14 residues long. The CDR3 reads CASSSGTTQETQYF.